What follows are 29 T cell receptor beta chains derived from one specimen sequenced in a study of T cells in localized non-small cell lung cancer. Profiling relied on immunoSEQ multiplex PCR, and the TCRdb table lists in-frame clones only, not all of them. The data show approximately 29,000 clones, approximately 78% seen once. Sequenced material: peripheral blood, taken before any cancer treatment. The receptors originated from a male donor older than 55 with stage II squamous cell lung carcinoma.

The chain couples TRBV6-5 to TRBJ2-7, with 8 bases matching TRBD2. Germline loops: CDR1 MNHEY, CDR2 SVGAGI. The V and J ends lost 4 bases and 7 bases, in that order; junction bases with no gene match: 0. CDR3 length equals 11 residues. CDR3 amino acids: CASSSGGEQYF. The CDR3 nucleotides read TGTGCCAGCAGTTCGGGGGGGGAGCAGTACTTC.

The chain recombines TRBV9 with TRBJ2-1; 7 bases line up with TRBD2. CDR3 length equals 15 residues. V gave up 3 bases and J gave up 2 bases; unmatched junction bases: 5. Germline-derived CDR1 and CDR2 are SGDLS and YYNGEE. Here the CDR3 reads CASSATSVPYNEQFF. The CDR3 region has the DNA TGTGCCAGCAGCGCCACTAGCGTTCCCTACAATGAGCAGTTCTTC.

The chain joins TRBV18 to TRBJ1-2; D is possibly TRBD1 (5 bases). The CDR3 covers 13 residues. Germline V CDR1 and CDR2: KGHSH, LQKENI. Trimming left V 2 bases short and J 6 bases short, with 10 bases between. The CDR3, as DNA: TGTGCCAGCTCACCAGGGGGGACGCATGGCTACACCTTC. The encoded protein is CASSPGGTHGYTF.

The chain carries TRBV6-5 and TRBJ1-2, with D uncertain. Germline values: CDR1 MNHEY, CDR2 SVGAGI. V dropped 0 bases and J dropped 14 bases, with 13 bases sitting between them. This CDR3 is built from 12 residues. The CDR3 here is CASSYSGRDTTF. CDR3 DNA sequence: TGTGCCAGCAGTTACTCAGGCAGAGATACGACCTTC.

The CDR3 sequence: CASSLDLETQYF. Written as DNA, the CDR3 is TGTGCCAGCAGCTTGGATTTAGAGACCCAGTACTTC. The gene calls are TRBV5-4 and TRBJ2-5; no clear D. Germline CDR1 and CDR2: SGHNT and YYREEE (reference sequence). V lost 0 bases and J 4 bases, leaving 4 bases between the germline ends. The CDR3 has 12 amino acids.

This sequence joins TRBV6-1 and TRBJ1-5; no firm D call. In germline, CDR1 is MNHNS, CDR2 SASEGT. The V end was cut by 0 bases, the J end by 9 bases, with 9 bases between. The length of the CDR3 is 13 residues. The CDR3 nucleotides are TGTGCCAGCAGTGAAGCCCCTCCGTGGCCCCAGCATTTT. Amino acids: CASSEAPPWPQHF.

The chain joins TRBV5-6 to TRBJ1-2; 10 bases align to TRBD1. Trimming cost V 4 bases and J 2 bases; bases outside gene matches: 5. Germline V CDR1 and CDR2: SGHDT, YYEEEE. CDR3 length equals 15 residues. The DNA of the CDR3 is TGTGCCAGCAGCCGGGGGACAGGGGCCAACTATGGCTACACCTTC. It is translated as CASSRGTGANYGYTF.

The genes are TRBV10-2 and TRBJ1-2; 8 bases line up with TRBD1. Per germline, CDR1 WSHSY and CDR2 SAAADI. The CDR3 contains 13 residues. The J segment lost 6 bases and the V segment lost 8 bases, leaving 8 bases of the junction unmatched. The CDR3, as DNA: TGCGCCAGCCGAGAGGGACAGGAGGATGGCTACACCTTC. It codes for CASREGQEDGYTF.

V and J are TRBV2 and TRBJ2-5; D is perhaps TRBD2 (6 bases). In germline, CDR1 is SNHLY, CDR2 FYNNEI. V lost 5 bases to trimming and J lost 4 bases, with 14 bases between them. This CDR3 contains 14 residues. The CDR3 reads CASSFGGEGETQYF. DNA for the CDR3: TGTGCCAGCAGTTTCGGGGGAGAGGGAGAGACCCAGTACTTC.

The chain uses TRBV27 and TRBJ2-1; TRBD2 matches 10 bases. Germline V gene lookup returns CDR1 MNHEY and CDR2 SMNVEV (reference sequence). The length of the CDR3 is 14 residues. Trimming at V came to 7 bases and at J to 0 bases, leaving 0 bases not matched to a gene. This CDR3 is CASTSGSSYNEQFF. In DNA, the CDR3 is TGTGCCAGCACTAGCGGGAGCTCCTACAATGAGCAGTTCTTC.

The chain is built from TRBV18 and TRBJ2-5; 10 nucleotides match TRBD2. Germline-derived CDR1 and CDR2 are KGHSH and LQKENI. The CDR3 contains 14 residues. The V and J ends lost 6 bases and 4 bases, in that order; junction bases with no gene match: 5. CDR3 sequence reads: CASSPSGGGETQYF. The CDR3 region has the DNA TGTGCCAGCTCCCCTAGCGGGGGCGGAGAGACCCAGTACTTC.

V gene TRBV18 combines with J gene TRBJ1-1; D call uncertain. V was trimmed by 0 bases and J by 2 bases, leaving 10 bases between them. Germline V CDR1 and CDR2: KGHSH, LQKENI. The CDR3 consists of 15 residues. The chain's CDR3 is CASSPPTVSNTEAFF. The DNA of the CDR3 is TGTGCCAGCTCACCACCTACAGTATCTAACACTGAAGCTTTCTTT.

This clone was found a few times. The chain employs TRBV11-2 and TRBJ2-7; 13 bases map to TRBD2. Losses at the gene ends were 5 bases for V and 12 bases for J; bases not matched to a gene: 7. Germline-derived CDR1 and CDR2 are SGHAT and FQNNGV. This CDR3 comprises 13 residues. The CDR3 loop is CASSGGLAGVRYF. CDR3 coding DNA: TGTGCCAGCAGCGGAGGACTAGCGGGAGTCCGGTACTTC.

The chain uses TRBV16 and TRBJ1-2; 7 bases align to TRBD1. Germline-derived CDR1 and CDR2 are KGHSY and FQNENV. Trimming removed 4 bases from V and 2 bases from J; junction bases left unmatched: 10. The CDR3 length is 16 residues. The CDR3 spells CASSPRWQGGNYGYTF. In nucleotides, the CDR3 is TGTGCCAGCAGCCCCCGGTGGCAGGGGGGGAACTATGGCTACACCTTC.

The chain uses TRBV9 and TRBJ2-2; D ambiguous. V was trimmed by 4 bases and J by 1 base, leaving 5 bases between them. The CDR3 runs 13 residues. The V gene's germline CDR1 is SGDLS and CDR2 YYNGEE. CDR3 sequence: CASSPENTGELFF. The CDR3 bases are TGTGCCAGCAGCCCAGAGAACACCGGGGAGCTGTTTTTT.

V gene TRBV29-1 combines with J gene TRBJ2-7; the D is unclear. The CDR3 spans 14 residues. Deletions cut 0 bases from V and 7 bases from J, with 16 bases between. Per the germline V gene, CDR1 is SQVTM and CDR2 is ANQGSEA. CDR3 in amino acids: CSVEEDARPREQYF. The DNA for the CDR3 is TGCAGCGTTGAAGAAGACGCCCGTCCCAGGGAGCAGTACTTC.

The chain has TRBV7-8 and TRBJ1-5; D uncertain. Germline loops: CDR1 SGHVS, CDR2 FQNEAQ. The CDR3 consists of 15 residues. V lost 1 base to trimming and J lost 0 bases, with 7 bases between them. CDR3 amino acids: CASSLGDHSNQPQHF. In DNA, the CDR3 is TGTGCCAGCAGCTTAGGGGATCATAGCAATCAGCCCCAGCATTTT.

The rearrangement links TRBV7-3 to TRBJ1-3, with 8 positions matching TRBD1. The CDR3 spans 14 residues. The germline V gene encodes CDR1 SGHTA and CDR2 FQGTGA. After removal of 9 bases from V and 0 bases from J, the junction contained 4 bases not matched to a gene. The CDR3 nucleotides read TGTGCCAGGAGGACAGGGAGCTCTGGAAACACCATATATTTT. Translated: CARRTGSSGNTIYF.

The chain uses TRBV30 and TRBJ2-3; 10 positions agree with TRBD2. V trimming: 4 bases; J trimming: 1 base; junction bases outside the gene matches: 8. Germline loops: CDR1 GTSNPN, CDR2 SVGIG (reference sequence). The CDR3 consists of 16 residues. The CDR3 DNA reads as TGTGCCTGGAAACTAACCGGGACTAGCGGCACAGATACGCAGTATTTT. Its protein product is CAWKLTGTSGTDTQYF.

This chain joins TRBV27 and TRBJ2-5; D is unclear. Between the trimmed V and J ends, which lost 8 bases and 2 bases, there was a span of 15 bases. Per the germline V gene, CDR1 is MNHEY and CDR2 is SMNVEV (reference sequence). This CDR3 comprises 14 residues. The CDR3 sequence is CASHKVGIQETQYF. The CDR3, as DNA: TGTGCCAGCCATAAGGTGGGGATACAAGAGACCCAGTACTTC.

CDR3: CASSASTLAGGPHEQFF. The CDR3 DNA sequence: TGTGCCAGTAGTGCATCCACCCTAGCGGGAGGGCCCCATGAGCAGTTCTTC. The chain employs TRBV19 and TRBJ2-1; 12 bases are a match to TRBD2. Looked up from germline, CDR1 is LNHDA and CDR2 is SQIVND (reference sequence). CDR3 length: 17 amino acids. Trimming took 5 bases from V and 8 from J; bases not matched to a gene: 13.

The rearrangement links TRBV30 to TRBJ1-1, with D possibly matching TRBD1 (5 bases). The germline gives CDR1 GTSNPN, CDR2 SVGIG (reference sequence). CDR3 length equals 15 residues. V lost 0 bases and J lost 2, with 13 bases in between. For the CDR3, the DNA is TGTGCCTGGAGTGTAAAGGGGCGGGAAAACACTGAAGCTTTCTTT. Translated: CAWSVKGRENTEAFF.

CDR3 sequence (DNA): TGTGCCAGCAGTTACCAGACAGGGGTTGGCACGCAGTATTTT. Its protein product is CASSYQTGVGTQYF. V and J are TRBV6-5 and TRBJ2-3, with 8 bases that match TRBD1. The germline V gene has CDR1 MNHEY and CDR2 SVGAGI. J was trimmed by 9 bases and V by 2 bases; bases with no gene match: 7. The CDR3 is made up of 14 amino acids.

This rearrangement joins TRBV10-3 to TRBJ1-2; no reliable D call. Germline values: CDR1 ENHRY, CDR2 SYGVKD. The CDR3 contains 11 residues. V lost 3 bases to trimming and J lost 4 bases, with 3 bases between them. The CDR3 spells CAISDLYGYTF. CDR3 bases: TGTGCCATCAGTGACCTCTATGGCTACACCTTC.

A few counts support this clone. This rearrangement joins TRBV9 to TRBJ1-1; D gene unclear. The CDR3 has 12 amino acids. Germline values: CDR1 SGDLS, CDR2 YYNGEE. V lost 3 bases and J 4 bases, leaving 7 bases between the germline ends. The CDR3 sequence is CASSAPSTEAFF. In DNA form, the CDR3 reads TGTGCCAGCAGCGCTCCAAGCACTGAAGCTTTCTTT.

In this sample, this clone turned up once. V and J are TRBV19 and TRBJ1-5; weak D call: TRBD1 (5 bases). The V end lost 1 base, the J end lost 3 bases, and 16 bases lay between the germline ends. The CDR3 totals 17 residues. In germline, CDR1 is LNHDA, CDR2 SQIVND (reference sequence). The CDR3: CASSIGGGSRVNQPQHF. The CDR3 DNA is TGTGCCAGTAGTATAGGGGGCGGGTCCCGAGTCAATCAGCCCCAGCATTTT.

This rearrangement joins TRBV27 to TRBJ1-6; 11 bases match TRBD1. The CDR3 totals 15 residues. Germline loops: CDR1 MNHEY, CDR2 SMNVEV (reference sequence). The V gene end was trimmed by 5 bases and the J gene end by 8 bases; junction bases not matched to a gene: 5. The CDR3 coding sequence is TGTGCCAGCAGTCTCGGACAGGGGGCCTATTCACCCCTCCACTTT. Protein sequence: CASSLGQGAYSPLHF.

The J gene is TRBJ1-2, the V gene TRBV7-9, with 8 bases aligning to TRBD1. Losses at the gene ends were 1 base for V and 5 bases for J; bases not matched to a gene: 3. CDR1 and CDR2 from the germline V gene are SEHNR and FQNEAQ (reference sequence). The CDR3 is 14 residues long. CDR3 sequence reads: CASSLGDRWYGYTF. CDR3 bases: TGTGCCAGCAGCTTAGGGGACAGGTGGTATGGCTACACCTTC. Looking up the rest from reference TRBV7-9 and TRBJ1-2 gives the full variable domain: DTGVSQNPRHKITKRGQNVTFRCDPISEHNRLYWYRQTLGQGPEFLTYFQNEAQLEKSRLLSDRFSAERPKGSFSTLEIQRTEQGDSAMYLCASSLGDRWYGYTFGSGTRLTVV.

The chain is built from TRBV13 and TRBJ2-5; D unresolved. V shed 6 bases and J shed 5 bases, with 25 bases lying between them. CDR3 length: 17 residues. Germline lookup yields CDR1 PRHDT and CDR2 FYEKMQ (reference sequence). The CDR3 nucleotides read TGTGCCAGCAGTGAGCATAACTGGATCAGCGTCGACGAGACCCAGTACTTC. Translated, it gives CASSEHNWISVDETQYF. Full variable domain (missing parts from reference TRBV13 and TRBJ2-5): AAGVIQSPRHLIKEKRETATLKCYPIPRHDTVYWYQQGPGQDPQFLISFYEKMQSDKGSIPDRFSAQQFSDYHSELNMSSLELGDSALYFCASSEHNWISVDETQYFGPGTRLLVL.